One and the same sample provided the 12 T cell receptor beta chains below, sequenced in a study of blood T cells in healthy people across ages. Alongside a J-beta primer mix, a sample-barcoded 5' primer served in a second PCR lasting about 7 to 11 cycles. TCRdb re-derived calls from the 5' RACE reads in MiXCR, one entry per CDR3 protein. The table includes about 600,000 distinct CDR3 sequences, around 48% detected once. The sequenced material came from blood. The receptors derive from a man at least 80 years old in good health.

The chain recombines TRBV12-3 or TRBV12-4 with TRBJ2-4; maybe TRBD1 (6 bases). Trimming took off 5 bases at V and 6 bases at J, with 14 bases between the two ends. The CDR3 runs to 14 residues. The CDR3 DNA reads TGTGCCAGCAGTCTCCCAGGGGCGGGAAACATTCAGTACTTC. Translated, it gives CASSLPGAGNIQYF.

The genes are TRBV27 and TRBJ2-7; a weak D match, TRBD2 (6 bases). This CDR3 is 16 amino acids long. From germline, CDR1 is MNHEY and CDR2 SMNVEV (reference sequence). Trimming cost V 6 bases and J 2 bases, with 20 bases left between them. CDR3 DNA: TGTGCCAGCAGACTAGCTGGGGGAGTAACCCCCTACGAGCAGTACTTC. This codes for CASRLAGGVTPYEQYF.

This chain connects TRBV28 to TRBJ1-6, with unresolved D. V was shortened by 6 bases and J by 7 bases, with 10 bases between the two germline ends. The germline CDR1 and CDR2 sequences are MDHEN and SYDVKM. This CDR3 contains 13 residues. CDR3 sequence (DNA): TGTGCCAGCAGGGGGTCACCAAATTCACCCCTCCACTTT. It specifies CASRGSPNSPLHF.

The chain employs TRBV7-2 and TRBJ1-2; D uncertain. The CDR3 spans 11 residues. Germline V CDR1 and CDR2: SGHTA, FQGNSA. The V gene lost 5 bases and the J gene lost 8 bases, with 9 bases spanning the gap. The CDR3 coding sequence is TGTGCCAGCAGCCCGGACGGAGGCTACACCTTC. It translates to CASSPDGGYTF.

The gene calls are TRBV11-1 and TRBJ2-2; D is undetermined. Trimming removed 2 bases from V and 6 bases from J, with 7 bases in between. The CDR3 spans 13 residues. CDR1 SGHAT and CDR2 FQDESV come from the germline V gene (reference sequence). For the CDR3, the DNA is TGTGCCAGCAGCTTACAATTTGCCGGGGAGCTGTTTTTT. Protein sequence: CASSLQFAGELFF.

This chain connects TRBV7-9 to TRBJ1-4, with 11 nucleotides matching TRBD1. CDR3 length: 19 residues. V lost 3 bases to trimming and J lost 2 bases; unmatched junction nucleotides: 11. Per germline, CDR1 SEHNR and CDR2 FQNEAQ (reference sequence). The CDR3 DNA sequence: TGTGCCAGCAGCTTCACTCCGGGACAGGGGGTAAAGACTAATGAAAAACTGTTTTTT. Protein: CASSFTPGQGVKTNEKLFF.

The V call is TRBV7-3, the J call TRBJ2-3; either TRBD1 or TRBD2 may supply D (5 bases each). This CDR3 region has 15 residues. Germline CDR1 reads SGHTA; CDR2 reads FQGTGA. The V and J ends lost 5 bases and 6 bases respectively, with 18 bases between them. The CDR3 DNA reads as TGTGCCAGCAGCCCCCCGGGCCGGGGACGGGATACGCAGTATTTT. Translation: CASSPPGRGRDTQYF.

J is TRBJ1-2 and V is TRBV28; D is undetermined. The germline V and J ends were trimmed by 2 bases and 6 bases, with 13 bases remaining between them. CDR3 size: 14 residues. Germline V gives CDR1 MDHEN, CDR2 SYDVKM. This chain's CDR3 is CASSLTGRLDGYTF. The CDR3 DNA sequence: TGTGCCAGCAGTTTAACGGGCAGGTTGGATGGCTACACCTTC.

This clonotype has at least ten counts. The V gene is TRBV10-3, the J gene TRBJ2-7; maybe TRBD2 (7 bases). Trimming removed 0 bases from V and 3 bases from J, with 15 bases in between. From germline, CDR1 is ENHRY and CDR2 SYGVKD. The CDR3 is 16 amino acids. This CDR3 is CAISESGAGGGYEQYF. Written as DNA, the CDR3 is TGTGCCATCAGTGAGTCGGGGGCAGGCGGGGGCTACGAGCAGTACTTC.

This chain links TRBV20-1 with TRBJ2-2; D is ambiguous. This CDR3 has 16 amino acids. Between the trimmed V and J ends, which lost 6 bases and 4 bases, there was a span of 21 bases. CDR1 and CDR2 (germline): DFQATT, SNEGSKA (reference sequence). CDR3 residues: CSAPDFARSVTGELFF. DNA of the CDR3: TGCAGTGCCCCCGACTTCGCCCGGTCGGTCACCGGGGAGCTGTTTTTT.

The CDR3 here is CASSEGTWETQYF. Written as DNA, the CDR3 is TGTGCCAGCAGCGAGGGGACGTGGGAGACCCAGTACTTC. This sequence joins TRBV9 and TRBJ2-5, with D tentatively TRBD1 or TRBD2 (5 bases each). Germline CDR1 and CDR2: SGDLS and YYNGEE. V was pared by 3 bases and J by 5 bases, with 11 bases between. This CDR3 region has 13 residues.

This clonotype was counted only a few times. V and J are TRBV4-1 and TRBJ1-1; no clear D. This CDR3 spans 16 amino acids. Trimming stripped 1 base from V and 0 bases from J, with 12 bases between. Germline V gene sequence: CDR1 MGHRA, CDR2 YSYEKL. DNA of the CDR3: TGCGCCAGCAGCCAAGGGCAGGTACACCTGAACACTGAAGCTTTCTTT. Its translation is CASSQGQVHLNTEAFF.